This is a list of T cell receptor beta chains from one sample in a study of CD8 T cells in Susac syndrome. TCRdb itself ran the immunoSEQ multiplex PCR reads through MiXCR, one entry per CDR3 protein. The data show roughly 180,000 distinct CDR3 sequences, roughly 95% seen once. The sequencing input was CD4+ T cells from PBMCs. These receptors originate from a human donor in good health. Each CDR3 is given with its conserved first and last residue. Each record gives: V gene, clone size, CDR3 protein. Clone size is shown for a subset of rows, as once, few, many or a class of expanded clone.

>TRBV20-1|NA
CSARNQYEQYF
>TRBV7-2|few
CASSRTRYEQYF
>TRBV29-1|NA
CSVRQGYNTEAFF
>TRBV29-1|NA
CSVGVRERRETQYF
>TRBV30|NA
CAWRKLPYNEQFF
>TRBV7-2|few
CASSLVAGTDTQYF
>TRBV14|NA
CASSQGRGRNF
>TRBV29-1|NA
CSVGQQGVYGYTF
>TRBV27|NA
CASSYGRVYNEQFF
>TRBV7-2|NA
CASSTRWGRDVSYEQYF
>TRBV20-1|NA
CSARDRAVGAEAFF
>TRBV15|NA
CATRRQPYSNQPQHF
>TRBV6-2/TRBV6-3|NA
CASRIAGFYNEQFF
>TRBV4-2|once
CASSQDPGRSYEQYF
>TRBV20-1|NA
CSARSGLAVAKNIQYF
>TRBV29-1|NA
CSVVPPHGTGSTDTQYF
>TRBV28|NA
CASRNSPSGTETQYF
>TRBV13|NA
CASSAGLAVPYEQYF
>TRBV4-2|NA
CASSPLAGVSPYTQYF
>TRBV7-3|NA
CASSQNRDRNEQFF
>TRBV6-5|few
CASSTQGGTEAFF
>TRBV27|NA
CASFGGADTQYF
>TRBV24-1|NA
CATSKGSREQYF
>TRBV15|NA
CATSRDWRDGETQYF
>TRBV4-3|NA
CASSQGDIYPYNEQFF
>TRBV5-6|NA
CASSLPGIDYGYTF
>TRBV29-1|once
CGVQVRSSYEQYF
>TRBV29-1|NA
CSVGVQETQYF